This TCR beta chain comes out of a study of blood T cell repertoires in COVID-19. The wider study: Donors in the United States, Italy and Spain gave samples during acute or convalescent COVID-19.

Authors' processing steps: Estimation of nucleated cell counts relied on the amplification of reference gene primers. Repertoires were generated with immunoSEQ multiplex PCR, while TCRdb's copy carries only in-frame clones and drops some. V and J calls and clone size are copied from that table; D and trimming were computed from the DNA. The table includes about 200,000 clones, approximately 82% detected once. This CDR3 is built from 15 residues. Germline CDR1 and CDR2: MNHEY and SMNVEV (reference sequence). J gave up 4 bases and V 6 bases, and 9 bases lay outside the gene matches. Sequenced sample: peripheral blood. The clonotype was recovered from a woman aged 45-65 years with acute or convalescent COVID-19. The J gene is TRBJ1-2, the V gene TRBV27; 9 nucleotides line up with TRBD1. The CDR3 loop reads CASRPWTGERYGYTF. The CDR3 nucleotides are TGTGCCAGCAGACCCTGGACAGGGGAACGCTATGGCTACACCTTC.